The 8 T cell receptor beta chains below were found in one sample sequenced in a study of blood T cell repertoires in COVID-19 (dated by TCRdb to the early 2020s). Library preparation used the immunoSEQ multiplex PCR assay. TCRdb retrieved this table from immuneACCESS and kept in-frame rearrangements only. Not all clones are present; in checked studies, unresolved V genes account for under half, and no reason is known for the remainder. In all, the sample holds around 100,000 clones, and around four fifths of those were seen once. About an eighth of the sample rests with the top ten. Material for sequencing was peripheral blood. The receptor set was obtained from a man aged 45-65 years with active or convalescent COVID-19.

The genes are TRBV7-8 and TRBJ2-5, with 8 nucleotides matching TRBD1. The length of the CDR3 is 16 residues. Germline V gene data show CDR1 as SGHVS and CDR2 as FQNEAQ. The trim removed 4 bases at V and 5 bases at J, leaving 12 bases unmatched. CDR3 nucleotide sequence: TGTGCCAGCAGCTCTAAGACAGGGGCTATGGGGGAGACCCAGTACTTC. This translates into CASSSKTGAMGETQYF.

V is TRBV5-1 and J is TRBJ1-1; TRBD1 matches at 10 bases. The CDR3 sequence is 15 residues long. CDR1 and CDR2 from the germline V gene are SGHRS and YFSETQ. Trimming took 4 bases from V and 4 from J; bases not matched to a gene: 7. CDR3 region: CASSRFRDRGTEAFF. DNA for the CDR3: TGCGCCAGCAGCCGCTTCCGGGACAGGGGCACTGAAGCTTTCTTT. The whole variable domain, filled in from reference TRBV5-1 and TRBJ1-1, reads KAGVTQTPRYLIKTRGQQVTLSCSPISGHRSVSWYQQTPGQGLQFLFEYFSETQRNKGNFPGRFSGRQFSNSRSEMNVSTLELGDSALYLCASSRFRDRGTEAFFGQGTRLTVV.

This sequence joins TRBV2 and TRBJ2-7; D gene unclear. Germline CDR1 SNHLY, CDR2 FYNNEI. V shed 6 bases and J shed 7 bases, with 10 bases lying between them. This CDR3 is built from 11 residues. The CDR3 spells CASRRSREQYF. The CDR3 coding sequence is TGTGCCAGCAGGCGCTCGAGGGAGCAGTACTTC. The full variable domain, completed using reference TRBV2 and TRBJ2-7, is EPEVTQTPSHQVTQMGQEVILRCVPISNHLYFYWYRQILGQKVEFLVSFYNNEISEKSEIFDDQFSVERPDGSNFTLKIRSTKLEDSAMYFCASRRSREQYFGPGTRLTVT.

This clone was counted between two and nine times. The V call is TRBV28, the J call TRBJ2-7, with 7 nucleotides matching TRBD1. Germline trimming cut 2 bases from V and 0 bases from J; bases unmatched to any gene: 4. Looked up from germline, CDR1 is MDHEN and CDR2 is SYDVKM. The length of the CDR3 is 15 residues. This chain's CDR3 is CASSLPGQSSYEQYF. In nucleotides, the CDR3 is TGTGCCAGCAGTTTACCGGGACAGAGCTCCTACGAGCAGTACTTC.

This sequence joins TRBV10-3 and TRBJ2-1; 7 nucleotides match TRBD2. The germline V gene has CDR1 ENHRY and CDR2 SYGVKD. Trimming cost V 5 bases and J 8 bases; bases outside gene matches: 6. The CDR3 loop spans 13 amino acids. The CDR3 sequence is CAISRTRGDEQFF. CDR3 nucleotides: TGTGCCATCAGTAGGACCCGGGGGGATGAGCAGTTCTTC.

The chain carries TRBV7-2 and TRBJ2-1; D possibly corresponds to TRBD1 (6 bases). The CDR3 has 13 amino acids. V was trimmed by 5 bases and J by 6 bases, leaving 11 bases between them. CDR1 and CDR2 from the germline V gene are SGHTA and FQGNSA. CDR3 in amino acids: CASSRGLGNEQFF. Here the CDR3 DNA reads TGTGCCAGCAGCAGGGGGTTGGGCAATGAGCAGTTCTTC.

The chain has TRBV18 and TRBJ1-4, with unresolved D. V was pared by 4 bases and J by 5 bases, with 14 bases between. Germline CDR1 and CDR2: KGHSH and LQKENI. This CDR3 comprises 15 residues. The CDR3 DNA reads TGTGCCAGCTCACGCGCGGAAGCTACAAATGAAAAACTGTTTTTT. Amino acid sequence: CASSRAEATNEKLFF.

The CDR3, as DNA: TGTGCCAGCAGCCTGACTAGTCAGACCTACAATGAGCAGTTCTTC. Translation: CASSLTSQTYNEQFF. The rearrangement uses TRBV11-2 and TRBJ2-1, with D possibly TRBD2 on 6 matching bases. V dropped 5 bases and J dropped 2 bases, with 13 bases sitting between them. The CDR3 is 15 amino acids. Germline-derived CDR1 and CDR2 are SGHAT and FQNNGV.